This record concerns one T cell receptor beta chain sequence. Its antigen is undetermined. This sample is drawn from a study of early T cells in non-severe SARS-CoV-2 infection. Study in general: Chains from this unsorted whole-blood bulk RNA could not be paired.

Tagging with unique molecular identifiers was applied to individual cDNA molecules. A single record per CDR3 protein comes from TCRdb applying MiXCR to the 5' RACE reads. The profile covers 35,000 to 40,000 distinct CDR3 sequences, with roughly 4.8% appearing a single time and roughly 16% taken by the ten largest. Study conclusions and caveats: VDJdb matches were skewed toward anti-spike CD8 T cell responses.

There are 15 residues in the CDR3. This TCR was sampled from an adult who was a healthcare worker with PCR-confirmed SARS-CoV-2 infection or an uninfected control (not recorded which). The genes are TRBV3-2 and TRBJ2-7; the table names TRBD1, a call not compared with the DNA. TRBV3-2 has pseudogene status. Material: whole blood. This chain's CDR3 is CASSHRRVTIDEQYF. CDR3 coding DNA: TGTGCCAGCAGCCATCGCAGGGTGACAATCGACGAGCAGTACTTC.